This TCR beta chain is drawn from a study of a mutant IDH1 vaccine in newly diagnosed glioma. Produced via immunoSEQ multiplex PCR; TCRdb's table is partial and in-frame only. The sample has about 36,000 clones; roughly 80% are singletons. Germline V lookup: CDR1 GTSNPN, CDR2 SVGIG (reference sequence). This CDR3 region has 12 residues. V lost 1 base, J lost 8 bases, and 11 bases lay in between. Time point of the sample: week 11, during vaccination. Each vaccine dose was 300 ug of mutant IDH1 20-mer peptide, with topical imiquimod. Concerning this clone: No antigen is known for it.

The receptor was derived from a woman in her thirties with glioma. Some clones in this sample may be carry-over from other donors' samples. This sample comprised peripheral blood mononuclear cells (PBMCs), obtained from a glioma patient whose treatment included an IDH1 peptide vaccine. The chain combines TRBV30 with TRBJ1-2; D not resolved. The CDR3 DNA reads TGTGCCTGGAGTGCCGGAATTGAGGGCTACACCTTC. This sequence encodes CAWSAGIEGYTF.